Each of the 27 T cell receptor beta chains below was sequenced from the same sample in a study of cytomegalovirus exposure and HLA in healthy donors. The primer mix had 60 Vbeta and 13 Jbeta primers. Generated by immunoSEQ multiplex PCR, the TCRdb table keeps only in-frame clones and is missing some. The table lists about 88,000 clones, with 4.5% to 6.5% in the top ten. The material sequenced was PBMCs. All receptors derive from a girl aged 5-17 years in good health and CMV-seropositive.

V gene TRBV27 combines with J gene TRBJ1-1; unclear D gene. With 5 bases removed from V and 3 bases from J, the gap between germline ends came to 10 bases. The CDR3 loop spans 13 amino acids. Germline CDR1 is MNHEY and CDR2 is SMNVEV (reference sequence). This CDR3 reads CASSPGYDTEAFF. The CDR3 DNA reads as TGTGCCAGCAGTCCCGGGTACGACACTGAAGCTTTCTTT.

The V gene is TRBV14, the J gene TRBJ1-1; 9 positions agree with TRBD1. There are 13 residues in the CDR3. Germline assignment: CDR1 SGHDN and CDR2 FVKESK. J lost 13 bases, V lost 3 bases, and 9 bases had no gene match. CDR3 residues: CASSHRQGVLVFF. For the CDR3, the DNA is TGTGCCAGCAGCCATCGACAGGGGGTTTTAGTTTTCTTT. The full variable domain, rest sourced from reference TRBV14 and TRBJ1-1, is EAGVTQFPSHSVIEKGQTVTLRCDPISGHDNLYWYRRVMGKEIKFLLHFVKESKQDESGMPNNRFLAERTGGTYSTLKVQPAELEDSGVYFCASSHRQGVLVFFGQGTRLTVV.

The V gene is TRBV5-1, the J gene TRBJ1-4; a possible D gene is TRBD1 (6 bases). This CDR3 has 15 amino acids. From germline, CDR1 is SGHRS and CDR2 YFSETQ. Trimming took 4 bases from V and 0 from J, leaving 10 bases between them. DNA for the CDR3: TGCGCCAGCAGCCCATGGACAGCAACTAATGAAAAACTGTTTTTT. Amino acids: CASSPWTATNEKLFF.

The CDR3 sequence is CASSLAGHTEAFF. DNA of the CDR3: TGTGCCAGCAGCTTAGCAGGGCACACTGAAGCTTTCTTT. V gene TRBV11-2 combines with J gene TRBJ1-1; weak D call: TRBD1 (5 bases). The V gene lost 1 base and the J gene lost 3 bases, with 6 bases spanning the gap. This CDR3 spans 13 amino acids. Looked up from germline, CDR1 is SGHAT and CDR2 is FQNNGV.

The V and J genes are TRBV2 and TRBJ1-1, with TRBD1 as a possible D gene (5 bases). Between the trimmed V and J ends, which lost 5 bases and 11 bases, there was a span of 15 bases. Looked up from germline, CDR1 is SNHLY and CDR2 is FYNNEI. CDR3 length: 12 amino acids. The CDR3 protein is CASSRTLPGAFF. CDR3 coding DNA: TGTGCCAGCAGTAGGACCCTCCCAGGGGCTTTCTTT.

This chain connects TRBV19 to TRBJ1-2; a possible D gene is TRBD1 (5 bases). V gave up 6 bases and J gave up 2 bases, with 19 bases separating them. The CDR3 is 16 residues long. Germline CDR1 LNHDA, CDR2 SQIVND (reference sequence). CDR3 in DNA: TGTGCCAGTAGCCGTTTTCTCATGGGGCAAAACTATGGCTACACCTTC. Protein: CASSRFLMGQNYGYTF.

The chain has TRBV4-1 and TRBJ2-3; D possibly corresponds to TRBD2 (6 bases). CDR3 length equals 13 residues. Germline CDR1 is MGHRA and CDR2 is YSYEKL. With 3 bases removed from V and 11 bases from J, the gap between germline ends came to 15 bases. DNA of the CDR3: TGCGCCAGCAGCCAGGGGAGACTAGGTAAGCAGTATTTT. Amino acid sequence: CASSQGRLGKQYF.

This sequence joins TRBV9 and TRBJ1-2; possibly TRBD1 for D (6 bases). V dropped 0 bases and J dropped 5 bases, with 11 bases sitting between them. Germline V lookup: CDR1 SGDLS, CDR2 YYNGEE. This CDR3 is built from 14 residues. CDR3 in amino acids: CASSVVDGQYGYTF. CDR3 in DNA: TGTGCCAGCAGCGTAGTAGACGGACAGTATGGCTACACCTTC.

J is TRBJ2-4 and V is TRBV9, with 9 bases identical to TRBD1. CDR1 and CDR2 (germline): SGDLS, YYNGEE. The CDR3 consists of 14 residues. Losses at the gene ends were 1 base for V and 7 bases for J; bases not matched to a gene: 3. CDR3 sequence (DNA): TGTGCCAGCAGCGTACGGGACAGGGTTAACATTCAGTACTTC. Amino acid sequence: CASSVRDRVNIQYF. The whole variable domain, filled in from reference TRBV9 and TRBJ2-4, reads DSGVTQTPKHLITATGQRVTLRCSPRSGDLSVYWYQQSLDQGLQFLIQYYNGEERAKGNILERFSAQQFPDLHSELNLSSLELGDSALYFCASSVRDRVNIQYFGAGTRLSVL.

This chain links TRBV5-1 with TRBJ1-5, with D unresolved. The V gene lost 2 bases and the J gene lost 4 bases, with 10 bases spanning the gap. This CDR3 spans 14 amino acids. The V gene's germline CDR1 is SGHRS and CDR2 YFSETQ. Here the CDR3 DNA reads TGCGCCAGCAGCTTCGGGGAGAGAAATCAGCCCCAGCATTTT. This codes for CASSFGERNQPQHF.

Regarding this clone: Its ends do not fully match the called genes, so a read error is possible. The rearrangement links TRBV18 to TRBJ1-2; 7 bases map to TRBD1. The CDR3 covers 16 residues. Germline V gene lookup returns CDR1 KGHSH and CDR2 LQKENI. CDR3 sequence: CASAPIWEIQGYGYTF. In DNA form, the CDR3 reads TGTGCCAGCGCACCAATTTGGGAGATACAGGGGTATGGCTACACCTTC.

The CDR3: CSVEQGQTYEQYF. For the CDR3, the DNA is TGCAGCGTTGAACAGGGGCAGACTTACGAGCAGTACTTC. The chain is built from TRBV29-1 and TRBJ2-7; D is perhaps TRBD1 (6 bases). This CDR3 is 13 amino acids long. Germline lookup yields CDR1 SQVTM and CDR2 ANQGSEA. Trimming pared 2 bases from V and 4 bases from J, leaving 12 bases between.

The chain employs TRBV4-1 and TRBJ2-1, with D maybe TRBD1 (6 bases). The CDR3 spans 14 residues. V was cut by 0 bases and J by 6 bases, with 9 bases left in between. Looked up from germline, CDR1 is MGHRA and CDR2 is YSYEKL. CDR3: CASSQDGTTNEQFF. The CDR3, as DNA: TGCGCCAGCAGCCAAGATGGGACAACCAATGAGCAGTTCTTC.

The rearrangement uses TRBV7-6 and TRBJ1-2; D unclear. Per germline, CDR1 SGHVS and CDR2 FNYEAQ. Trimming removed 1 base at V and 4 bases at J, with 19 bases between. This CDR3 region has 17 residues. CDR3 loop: CASSLDGAGFSTYGYTF. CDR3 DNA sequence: TGTGCCAGCAGCTTAGATGGCGCGGGCTTCTCCACCTATGGCTACACCTTC. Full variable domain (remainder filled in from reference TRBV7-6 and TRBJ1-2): GAGVSQSPRYKVTKRGQDVALRCDPISGHVSLYWYRQALGQGPEFLTYFNYEAQQDKSGLPNDRFSAERPEGSISTLTIQRTEQRDSAMYRCASSLDGAGFSTYGYTFGSGTRLTVV.

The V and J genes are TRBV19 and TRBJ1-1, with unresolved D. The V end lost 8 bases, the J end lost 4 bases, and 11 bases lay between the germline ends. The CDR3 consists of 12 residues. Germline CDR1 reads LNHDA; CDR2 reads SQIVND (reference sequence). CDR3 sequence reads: CASLFGGTEAFF. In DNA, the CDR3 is TGTGCCAGTTTGTTCGGCGGCACTGAAGCTTTCTTT.

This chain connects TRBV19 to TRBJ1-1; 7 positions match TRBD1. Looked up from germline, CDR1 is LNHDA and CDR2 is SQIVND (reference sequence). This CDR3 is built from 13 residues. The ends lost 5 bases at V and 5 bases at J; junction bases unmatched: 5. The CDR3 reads CASSFPGGTEAFF. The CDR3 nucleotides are TGTGCCAGTAGTTTCCCAGGGGGGACTGAAGCTTTCTTT.

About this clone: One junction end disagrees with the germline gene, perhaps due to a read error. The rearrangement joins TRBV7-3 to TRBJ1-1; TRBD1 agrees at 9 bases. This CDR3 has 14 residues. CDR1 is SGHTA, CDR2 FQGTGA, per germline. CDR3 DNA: TGTGCCAGCAGCCCTGGGACAGGGCACACTGAAGATTTCTTT. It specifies CASSPGTGHTEDFF.

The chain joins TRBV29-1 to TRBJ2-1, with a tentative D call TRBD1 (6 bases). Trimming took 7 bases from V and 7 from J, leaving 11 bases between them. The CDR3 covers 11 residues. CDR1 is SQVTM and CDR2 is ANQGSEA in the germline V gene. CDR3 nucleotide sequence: TGCAGCGGAAAGGGGGTTAATGAGCAGTTCTTC. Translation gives CSGKGVNEQFF.

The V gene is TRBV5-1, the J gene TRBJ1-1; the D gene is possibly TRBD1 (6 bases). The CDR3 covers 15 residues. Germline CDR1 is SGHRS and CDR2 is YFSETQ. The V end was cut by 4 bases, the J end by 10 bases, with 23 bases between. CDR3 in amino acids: CASSVSGAVEGIAFF. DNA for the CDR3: TGCGCCAGCAGCGTATCAGGGGCCGTGGAAGGTATAGCTTTCTTT. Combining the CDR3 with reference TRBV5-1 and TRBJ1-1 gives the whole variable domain KAGVTQTPRYLIKTRGQQVTLSCSPISGHRSVSWYQQTPGQGLQFLFEYFSETQRNKGNFPGRFSGRQFSNSRSEMNVSTLELGDSALYLCASSVSGAVEGIAFFGQGTRLTVV.

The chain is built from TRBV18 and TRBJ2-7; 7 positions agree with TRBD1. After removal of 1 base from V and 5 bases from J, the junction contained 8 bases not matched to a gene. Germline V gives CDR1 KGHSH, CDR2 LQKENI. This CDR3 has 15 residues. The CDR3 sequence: CASSPRTGNSDEQYF. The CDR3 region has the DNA TGTGCCAGCTCACCACGGACAGGTAATTCTGACGAGCAGTACTTC.

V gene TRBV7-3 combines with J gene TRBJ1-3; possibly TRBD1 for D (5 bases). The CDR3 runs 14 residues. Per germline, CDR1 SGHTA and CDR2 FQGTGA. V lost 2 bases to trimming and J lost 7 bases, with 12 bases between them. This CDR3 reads CASSLSGSGNTIYF. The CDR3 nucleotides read TGTGCCAGCAGCTTATCAGGGTCCGGGAACACCATATATTTT.

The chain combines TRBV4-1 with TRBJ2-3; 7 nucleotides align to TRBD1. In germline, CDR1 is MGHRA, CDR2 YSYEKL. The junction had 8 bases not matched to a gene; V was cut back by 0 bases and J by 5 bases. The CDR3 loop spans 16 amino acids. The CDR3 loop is CASSQDSRGPVDTQYF. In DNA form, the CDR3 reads TGCGCCAGCAGCCAAGATAGTAGGGGGCCGGTAGATACGCAGTATTTT.

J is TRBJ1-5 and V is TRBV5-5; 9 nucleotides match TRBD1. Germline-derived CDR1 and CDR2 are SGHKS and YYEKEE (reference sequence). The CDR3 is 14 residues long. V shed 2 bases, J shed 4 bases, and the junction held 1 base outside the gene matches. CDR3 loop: CASSFDRGNQPQHF. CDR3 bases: TGTGCCAGCAGCTTTGACAGGGGGAATCAGCCCCAGCATTTT.

This CDR3 is CASSPVTLPDTGELFF. In DNA form, the CDR3 reads TGTGCCAGCAGCCCGGTAACTCTACCGGACACCGGGGAGCTGTTTTTT. This chain joins TRBV5-6 and TRBJ2-2; D call uncertain. The V end lost 4 bases, the J end lost 3 bases, and 16 bases lay between the germline ends. The CDR3 sequence is 16 residues long. Germline assignment: CDR1 SGHDT and CDR2 YYEEEE.

The CDR3 DNA sequence: TGTGCCATCAGTGAAGGGGGCGTGCGAATGAACACTGAAGCTTTCTTT. Translated, it gives CAISEGGVRMNTEAFF. This chain uses TRBV10-3 with TRBJ1-1; TRBD1 matches at 7 bases. This CDR3 region has 16 residues. CDR1 ENHRY and CDR2 SYGVKD come from the germline V gene. Losses at the gene ends were 3 bases for V and 0 bases for J; bases not matched to a gene: 7.

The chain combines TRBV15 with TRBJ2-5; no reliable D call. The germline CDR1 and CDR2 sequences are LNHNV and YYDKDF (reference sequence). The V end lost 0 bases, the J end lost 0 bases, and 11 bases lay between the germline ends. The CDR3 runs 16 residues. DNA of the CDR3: TGTGCCACCAGCAGAGATACGAACGGAGACCAAGAGACCCAGTACTTC. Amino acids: CATSRDTNGDQETQYF.

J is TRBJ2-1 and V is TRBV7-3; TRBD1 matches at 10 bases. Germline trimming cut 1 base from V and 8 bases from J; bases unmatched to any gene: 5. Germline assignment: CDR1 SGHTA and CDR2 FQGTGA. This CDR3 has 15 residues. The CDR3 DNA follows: TGTGCCAGCAGCTTAAGCAGGGACAGGGGCGATGAGCAGTTCTTC. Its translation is CASSLSRDRGDEQFF.